The 29 T cell receptor beta chains listed next were all sequenced from one sample in a study of blood T cell repertoires in COVID-19. Assay used: immunoSEQ multiplex PCR; TCRdb lists only in-frame clones, some missing. The sample lists around 150,000 clones; 60% to 85% were seen once. Sequenced material: peripheral blood. All receptors derive from a man aged 70 or older with acute or convalescent COVID-19.

The chain joins TRBV6-2 or TRBV6-3 to TRBJ1-5, with D possibly TRBD1 on 5 matching bases. Between the trimmed V and J ends, which lost 5 bases and 0 bases, there was a span of 8 bases. The germline V gene encodes CDR1 MNHEY and CDR2 SVGEGT. This CDR3 contains 14 residues. This CDR3 reads CASSQGNSNQPQHF. The CDR3 DNA follows: TGTGCCAGCAGTCAGGGCAATAGCAATCAGCCCCAGCATTTT.

This clone was seen more than once but under ten times. The chain links TRBV3-1 (or the pseudogene TRBV3-2) to TRBJ2-7, with a tentative D call TRBD1 (6 bases). Trimming took off 4 bases at V and 2 bases at J, with 12 bases between the two ends. From germline, CDR1 is LGHDT and CDR2 YNNKEL (reference sequence). CDR3 length: 14 residues. The CDR3 loop is CASSLRTETYEQYF. CDR3 bases: TGTGCCAGCAGCCTTAGGACAGAGACCTACGAGCAGTACTTC.

The chain carries TRBV7-8 and TRBJ2-2, with a possible D match to TRBD2 (5 bases). There are 16 residues in the CDR3. Trimming removed 1 base at V and 4 bases at J, with 13 bases between. Looked up from germline, CDR1 is SGHVS and CDR2 is FQNEAQ. CDR3 DNA sequence: TGTGCCAGCAGCTTAGGCTTACTAGAGCCCACCGGGGAGCTGTTTTTT. Translation gives CASSLGLLEPTGELFF. Supplemented by reference TRBV7-8 and TRBJ2-2, the full variable domain reads GAGVSQSPRYKVAKRGQDVALRCDPISGHVSLFWYQQALGQGPEFLTYFQNEAQLDKSGLPSDRFFAERPEGSVSTLKIQRTQQEDSAVYLCASSLGLLEPTGELFFGEGSRLTVL.

The sample holds one count of this clone. V and J are TRBV7-2 and TRBJ1-5; no reliable D call. The V and J ends lost 5 bases and 6 bases respectively, with 11 bases between them. The CDR3 is 13 residues long. Germline lookup yields CDR1 SGHTA and CDR2 FQGNSA. CDR3 sequence reads: CASSPGSTQPQHF. Written as DNA, the CDR3 is TGTGCCAGCAGCCCCGGTAGTACTCAGCCCCAGCATTTT.

The V and J genes are TRBV7-9 and TRBJ2-5; 7 bases line up with TRBD2. The CDR3 runs 11 residues. V gave up 6 bases and J gave up 5 bases; unmatched junction bases: 0. The germline gives CDR1 SEHNR, CDR2 FQNEAQ (reference sequence). In nucleotides, the CDR3 is TGTGCCAGCAGACTAGCGGAGACCCAGTACTTC. It translates to CASRLAETQYF.

This clone occurred once. J is TRBJ2-1 and V is TRBV28, with 7 positions matching TRBD2. The V segment lost 8 bases and the J segment 8 bases; nucleotides outside the gene matches: 15. The CDR3 consists of 15 residues. In germline, CDR1 is MDHEN, CDR2 SYDVKM. The CDR3 bases are TGTGCCAGCTCCACTATCGGGGAGGGCCTCGATGAGCAGTTCTTC. It is translated as CASSTIGEGLDEQFF.

There are a few counts of this clone. J is TRBJ2-3 and V is TRBV7-8; the match to TRBD2 covers 7 bases. This CDR3 contains 17 residues. Germline CDR1 is SGHVS and CDR2 is FQNEAQ. The ends lost 1 base at V and 3 bases at J; junction bases unmatched: 10. The CDR3 region is CASSLGPSGTWTDTQYF. CDR3 sequence (DNA): TGTGCCAGCAGCTTAGGCCCTAGCGGTACTTGGACAGATACGCAGTATTTT.

The chain links TRBV6-5 to TRBJ2-7, with 7 bases lining up with TRBD1. CDR1 is MNHEY and CDR2 is SVGAGI in the germline V gene. The CDR3 sequence is 16 residues long. Trimming at V came to 0 bases and at J to 4 bases, leaving 9 bases not matched to a gene. CDR3 bases: TGTGCCAGCAGTTACTCGAGCAGGGGGACAGATTACGAGCAGTACTTC. This gives the protein CASSYSSRGTDYEQYF.

The chain combines TRBV5-1 with TRBJ2-1, with TRBD2 identical over 9 bases. J was trimmed by 8 bases and V by 3 bases; bases with no gene match: 9. The CDR3 totals 15 residues. Germline V CDR1 and CDR2: SGHRS, YFSETQ. CDR3 region: CASSWEAGGPYEQFF. The CDR3 region has the DNA TGCGCCAGCAGCTGGGAGGCGGGGGGGCCCTATGAGCAGTTCTTC.

This clone was picked up one time. V gene TRBV11-2 combines with J gene TRBJ2-7, with 9 bases that match TRBD2. The germline V gene has CDR1 SGHAT and CDR2 FQNNGV. The CDR3 sequence is 16 residues long. After removal of 0 bases from V and 2 bases from J, the junction contained 5 bases not matched to a gene. CDR3 sequence: CASSLDSGGVPYEQYF. In DNA form, the CDR3 reads TGTGCCAGCAGCTTAGATAGCGGGGGCGTCCCCTACGAGCAGTACTTC.

The CDR3 sequence: CASSQDTLAGGPAFF. CDR3 coding DNA: TGTGCCAGCAGCCAAGATACGCTAGCGGGAGGGCCGGCGTTCTTC. The rearrangement joins TRBV4-2 to TRBJ2-1; 12 nucleotides line up with TRBD2. The CDR3 has 15 amino acids. Trimming at V came to 0 bases and at J to 15 bases, leaving 9 bases not matched to a gene. CDR1 and CDR2 from the germline V gene are LGHNA and YNFKEQ.

This chain connects TRBV12-3 or TRBV12-4 to TRBJ1-1, with 9 bases that match TRBD1. Unmatched junction bases numbered 4, after V lost 6 bases and J lost 5 bases. CDR3 size: 13 residues. DNA of the CDR3: TGTGCCAGCAGAACGACAGGGGGGACTGAAGCTTTCTTT. Residues: CASRTTGGTEAFF.

This clone came up a few times. The chain has TRBV7-8 and TRBJ2-5; 11 bases match TRBD2. Germline V gene data show CDR1 as SGHVS and CDR2 as FQNEAQ. Trimming removed 5 bases from V and 5 bases from J; junction bases left unmatched: 7. The CDR3 spans 15 residues. The DNA of the CDR3 is TGTGCCAGCAGCGCAATAGCGGGAGGGGAGGAGACCCAGTACTTC. This sequence encodes CASSAIAGGEETQYF.

J is TRBJ1-2 and V is TRBV27; D not resolved. Trimming stripped 8 bases from V and 0 bases from J, with 16 bases between. Germline-derived CDR1 and CDR2 are MNHEY and SMNVEV (reference sequence). This CDR3 is built from 15 residues. The CDR3 bases are TGTGCCAGCTACGGAGTGACGGACTCTAACTATGGCTACACCTTC. Protein sequence: CASYGVTDSNYGYTF.

The chain joins TRBV5-6 to TRBJ2-1, with TRBD2 matching over 8 bases. This CDR3 contains 16 residues. Trimming removed 6 bases from V and 4 bases from J; junction bases left unmatched: 12. Per germline, CDR1 SGHDT and CDR2 YYEEEE. CDR3 sequence (DNA): TGTGCCAGCACGGTGCGCGGGGGGCTTGGGTACAATGAGCAGTTCTTC. Translating it yields CASTVRGGLGYNEQFF. The complete variable domain, with remaining parts taken from reference TRBV5-6 and TRBJ2-1, reads DAGVTQSPTHLIKTRGQQVTLRCSPKSGHDTVSWYQQALGQGPQFIFQYYEEEERQRGNFPDRFSGHQFPNYSSELNVNALLLGDSALYLCASTVRGGLGYNEQFFGPGTRLTVL.

V gene TRBV7-3 combines with J gene TRBJ2-4; D perhaps matches TRBD1 (5 bases). The CDR3 has 13 amino acids. V was shortened by 2 bases and J by 5 bases, with 7 bases between the two germline ends. CDR1 and CDR2 (germline): SGHTA, FQGTGA. CDR3 sequence: CASSLGAENIQYF. The DNA for the CDR3 is TGTGCCAGCAGCTTAGGGGCGGAAAACATTCAGTACTTC.

The chain uses TRBV5-1 and TRBJ1-1; 9 nucleotides line up with TRBD1. CDR1 is SGHRS, CDR2 YFSETQ, per germline. Trimming removed 3 bases from V and 0 bases from J; junction bases left unmatched: 3. This CDR3 has 15 amino acids. CDR3 sequence reads: CASSSWTGVNTEAFF. CDR3 coding DNA: TGCGCCAGCAGCTCCTGGACAGGGGTGAACACTGAAGCTTTCTTT.

The V call is TRBV12-3 or TRBV12-4, the J call TRBJ2-1; D is unclear. V lost 2 bases to trimming and J lost 12 bases, with 8 bases between them. The CDR3 totals 11 residues. CDR3 sequence: CASSLSERQFF. The CDR3 DNA sequence: TGTGCCAGCAGTTTATCAGAACGGCAGTTCTTC.

In regard to this clone: The junction does not match germline at one end; this may be a read error. The rearrangement uses TRBV23-1 and TRBJ2-3; TRBD1 agrees at 8 bases. TRBV23-1 is treated as an ORF (open reading frame) with a function not yet certain. The CDR3 runs to 17 residues. CDR3 nucleotides: TGCGCCAGCAGTCACTCGGATGAGGGCGGAGGGACAGGTACGCAGTATTTT. It codes for CASSHSDEGGGTGTQYF.

The chain is built from TRBV4-1 and TRBJ2-1; TRBD1 might be the D (6 bases). Trimming took 2 bases from V and 3 from J, leaving 11 bases between them. Germline assignment: CDR1 MGHRA and CDR2 YSYEKL. The CDR3 length is 15 residues. Here the CDR3 DNA reads TGCGCCAGCAGCCAACCGGACAGATACTACAATGAGCAGTTCTTC. Translated: CASSQPDRYYNEQFF.

This sequence joins TRBV27 and TRBJ1-5; 12 bases match TRBD1. The CDR3 spans 18 residues. CDR1 and CDR2 (germline): MNHEY, SMNVEV (reference sequence). The V segment lost 5 bases and the J segment 1 base; nucleotides outside the gene matches: 9. CDR3 bases: TGTGCCAGCAGTCCGGGGACAGGGGGCAGGGTGAGCAATCAGCCCCAGCATTTT. Translating it yields CASSPGTGGRVSNQPQHF.

The chain links TRBV11-2 to TRBJ1-2; no firm D call. V was clipped by 6 bases and J by 7 bases, with 24 bases between them. Germline V gene data show CDR1 as SGHAT and CDR2 as FQNNGV. The CDR3 covers 16 residues. CDR3 in DNA: TGTGCCAGCAGACCTCCCCACACCAGGCTTCTGGGTGGCTACACCTTC. It yields the protein CASRPPHTRLLGGYTF. The whole variable domain, filled in from reference TRBV11-2 and TRBJ1-2, reads EAGVAQSPRYKIIEKRQSVAFWCNPISGHATLYWYQQILGQGPKLLIQFQNNGVVDDSQLPKDRFSAERLKGVDSTLKIQPAKLEDSAVYLCASRPPHTRLLGGYTFGSGTRLTVV.

The chain uses TRBV6-5 and TRBJ2-7; D gene ambiguous. The germline V and J ends were trimmed by 2 bases and 4 bases, with 15 bases remaining between them. The CDR3 extends over 15 amino acids. CDR1 is MNHEY, CDR2 SVGAGI, per germline. The CDR3 here is CASSYQVPELYEQYF. In DNA, the CDR3 is TGTGCCAGCAGTTACCAGGTCCCGGAATTGTACGAGCAGTACTTC.

This sequence joins TRBV7-8 and TRBJ1-3; 8 nucleotides agree with TRBD1. The CDR3 consists of 18 residues. Trimming cost V 1 base and J 1 base; bases outside gene matches: 9. Germline V gene sequence: CDR1 SGHVS, CDR2 FQNEAQ. CDR3 loop: CASSLVRTGKLSGNTIYF. The CDR3 DNA is TGTGCCAGCAGCTTAGTGCGGACAGGGAAGCTATCTGGAAACACCATATATTTT.

The rearrangement links TRBV21-1 to TRBJ1-1. TRBV21-1 is classified as a pseudogene. The CDR3 contains 13 residues. The CDR3 here is CASIARGGTEAFF. The CDR3 nucleotides read TGTGCCAGCATAGCACGAGGCGGAACTGAAGCTTTCTTT.

The V call is TRBV5-5, the J call TRBJ1-2, with 7 bases aligning to TRBD1. This CDR3 is built from 16 residues. Trimming removed 1 base from V and 0 bases from J; junction bases left unmatched: 6. Germline V lookup: CDR1 SGHKS, CDR2 YYEKEE (reference sequence). CDR3 in amino acids: CASSLRQGSSNYGYTF. CDR3 nucleotide sequence: TGTGCCAGCAGCTTGAGACAGGGATCTTCTAACTATGGCTACACCTTC.

The gene calls are TRBV19 and TRBJ2-1, with 9 positions matching TRBD2. Unmatched junction bases numbered 12, after V lost 5 bases and J lost 4 bases. Germline V gene sequence: CDR1 LNHDA, CDR2 SQIVND (reference sequence). The length of the CDR3 is 17 residues. CDR3: CASSPRLAGEQYNEQFF. The CDR3 DNA follows: TGTGCCAGTAGTCCGCGTTTAGCGGGGGAACAATACAATGAGCAGTTCTTC.

This clone came up once. The CDR3 here is CASSYSTVGGSGYTF. The CDR3 DNA follows: TGTGCCAGCAGTTACTCGACCGTAGGGGGATCTGGCTACACCTTC. The rearrangement joins TRBV6-5 to TRBJ1-2; weak D call: TRBD1 (6 bases). V lost 0 bases and J lost 7, with 15 bases in between. Germline V gives CDR1 MNHEY, CDR2 SVGAGI. This CDR3 has 15 residues.

This sequence joins TRBV24-1 and TRBJ1-2, with a weak D call TRBD1 (6 bases). V was cut by 6 bases and J by 1 base, with 11 bases left in between. Germline V CDR1 and CDR2: KGHDR, SFDVKD. The CDR3 totals 14 residues. The CDR3 here is CATSRQGRNYGYTF. CDR3 sequence (DNA): TGTGCCACCAGTCGCCAGGGGCGTAACTATGGCTACACCTTC.